Listed here are 24 T cell receptor beta chains from one sample, sequenced in a study of blood T cell repertoires in COVID-19. Only in-frame clones appear in the TCRdb table, and some are missing; sequencing was by immunoSEQ multiplex PCR. The sample lists around 200,000 clones; roughly nine tenths were seen once. Sequenced input: peripheral blood. These receptor sequences come from a woman under 30 who had recovered from COVID-19.

The chain links TRBV11-3 to TRBJ2-1; D is undetermined. This CDR3 region has 15 residues. Germline loops: CDR1 SGHNT, CDR2 YENEEA. V was shortened by 0 bases and J by 3 bases, with 9 bases between the two germline ends. The CDR3 region is CASSLEAGVYNEQFF. For the CDR3, the DNA is TGTGCCAGCAGCTTAGAGGCAGGTGTCTACAATGAGCAGTTCTTC.

CDR3: CASSPTGLDGNTIYF. CDR3 coding DNA: TGTGCCAGCAGTCCTACAGGGTTGGATGGAAACACCATATATTTT. The chain employs TRBV9 and TRBJ1-3, with D maybe TRBD1 (6 bases). Germline V lookup: CDR1 SGDLS, CDR2 YYNGEE. The CDR3 sequence is 15 residues long. V lost 5 bases and J lost 3, with 15 bases in between.

The rearrangement joins TRBV5-1 to TRBJ1-2; 12 bases are shared with TRBD1. Per the germline V gene, CDR1 is SGHRS and CDR2 is YFSETQ. Unmatched junction bases numbered 7, after V lost 0 bases and J lost 7 bases. The CDR3 loop spans 16 amino acids. For the CDR3, the DNA is TGCGCCAGCAGCTTGGAGGGACAGGGGGCCCGTTCTGGCTACACCTTC. Translated: CASSLEGQGARSGYTF.

The chain is built from TRBV9 and TRBJ1-2, with D uncertain. Germline lookup yields CDR1 SGDLS and CDR2 YYNGEE. V lost 0 bases and J 8 bases, leaving 14 bases between the germline ends. CDR3 length: 14 residues. The CDR3 spells CASSVVNGFGGYTF. DNA for the CDR3: TGTGCCAGCAGCGTAGTTAACGGGTTCGGCGGCTACACCTTC.

The chain has TRBV27 and TRBJ2-6, with D maybe TRBD1 (5 bases). V was trimmed by 5 bases and J by 0 bases, leaving 17 bases between them. The CDR3 extends over 18 amino acids. Per the germline V gene, CDR1 is MNHEY and CDR2 is SMNVEV (reference sequence). This chain's CDR3 is CASSPRTGRDSGANVLTF. As DNA, the CDR3 is TGTGCCAGCAGTCCGAGGACGGGCAGGGACTCTGGGGCCAACGTCCTGACTTTC.

The chain has TRBV5-1 and TRBJ2-3, with 11 nucleotides matching TRBD2. Germline V gene data show CDR1 as SGHRS and CDR2 as YFSETQ. Losses at the gene ends were 2 bases for V and 4 bases for J; bases not matched to a gene: 3. CDR3 length: 15 amino acids. The DNA for the CDR3 is TGCGCCAGCAGCTTACTAGCGGGAGAAGCAGATACGCAGTATTTT. Encoded protein: CASSLLAGEADTQYF.

The chain couples TRBV28 to TRBJ1-5; D might be TRBD1 (5 bases). V gave up 1 base and J gave up 1 base, with 14 bases separating them. The germline V gene has CDR1 MDHEN and CDR2 SYDVKM. This CDR3 region has 17 residues. CDR3 bases: TGTGCCAGCAGTTTATTCGGAGGGGTAGCCAGCAATCAGCCCCAGCATTTT. It translates to CASSLFGGVASNQPQHF.

The chain is built from TRBV7-3 and TRBJ2-2, with 16 bases matching TRBD2. The CDR3 totals 21 residues. Germline-derived CDR1 and CDR2 are SGHTA and FQGTGA. The junction had 15 bases not matched to a gene; V was cut back by 5 bases and J by 3 bases. DNA of the CDR3: TGTGCCAGCAGCGCCCCCCCGGGACTAGCGGGAGGGCCGATCGACACCGGGGAGCTGTTTTTT. Translated, it gives CASSAPPGLAGGPIDTGELFF.

The rearrangement joins TRBV6-5 to TRBJ1-2; D uncertain. Germline CDR1 reads MNHEY; CDR2 reads SVGAGI. Trimming pared 8 bases from V and 3 bases from J, leaving 13 bases between. CDR3 length equals 13 residues. This chain's CDR3 is CASASRQYYGYTF. CDR3 DNA: TGTGCCAGCGCCTCTCGACAATACTATGGCTACACCTTC.

This clone was detected once. This chain connects TRBV20-1 to TRBJ2-7; D gene uncertain. The CDR3 totals 10 residues. V shed 6 bases and J shed 6 bases, with 9 bases lying between them. Per germline, CDR1 DFQATT and CDR2 SNEGSKA (reference sequence). CDR3 nucleotide sequence: TGCAGTGCGTTGGCTGTCGAGCAGTACTTC. It codes for CSALAVEQYF.

This clone has a single count. This chain connects TRBV5-4 to TRBJ1-2; D remains unclear. This CDR3 contains 15 residues. Per germline, CDR1 SGHNT and CDR2 YYREEE (reference sequence). V was cut by 1 base and J by 0 bases, with 10 bases left in between. The DNA of the CDR3 is TGTGCCAGCAGCTTGATTACGCAGACTAACTATGGCTACACCTTC. Protein: CASSLITQTNYGYTF.

CDR3: CASSVGAGGTNTGELFF. The CDR3 region has the DNA TGCGCCAGCAGCGTAGGAGCGGGAGGAACGAACACCGGGGAGCTGTTTTTT. V gene TRBV4-1 combines with J gene TRBJ2-2; the match to TRBD2 covers 9 bases. Germline CDR1 MGHRA, CDR2 YSYEKL. The length of the CDR3 is 17 residues. Germline trimming cut 5 bases from V and 0 bases from J; bases unmatched to any gene: 7.

This clone showed up just once. J is TRBJ2-1 and V is TRBV4-2, with TRBD2 identical over 7 bases. The CDR3 runs 16 residues. CDR1 and CDR2 from the germline V gene are LGHNA and YNFKEQ. The V and J ends lost 3 bases and 6 bases, in that order; junction bases with no gene match: 11. CDR3 in DNA: TGTGCCAGCAGCCAGGCCGTCGCGGGAGTGCTCAATGAGCAGTTCTTC. Its protein product is CASSQAVAGVLNEQFF.

The rearrangement links TRBV13 to TRBJ2-5, with a tentative D call TRBD2 (6 bases). Germline lookup yields CDR1 PRHDT and CDR2 FYEKMQ (reference sequence). V lost 6 bases and J 2 bases, leaving 16 bases between the germline ends. The CDR3 covers 15 residues. This chain's CDR3 is CASRPPGSPQETQYF. The DNA of the CDR3 is TGTGCCAGCAGACCACCCGGGAGCCCTCAAGAGACCCAGTACTTC. The whole variable domain, remainder taken from reference TRBV13 and TRBJ2-5, is AAGVIQSPRHLIKEKRETATLKCYPIPRHDTVYWYQQGPGQDPQFLISFYEKMQSDKGSIPDRFSAQQFSDYHSELNMSSLELGDSALYFCASRPPGSPQETQYFGPGTRLLVL.

V is TRBV7-2 and J is TRBJ1-1; D gene uncertain. Trimming took off 0 bases at V and 4 bases at J, with 12 bases between the two ends. The CDR3 totals 15 residues. The germline V gene encodes CDR1 SGHTA and CDR2 FQGNSA. The CDR3 nucleotides read TGTGCCAGCAGCTTAGCGCTAGTTTCGGGCACTGAAGCTTTCTTT. Translation: CASSLALVSGTEAFF.

The J gene is TRBJ1-1, the V gene TRBV6-5; TRBD1 matches 8 bases. CDR3 size: 14 residues. Germline V gene lookup returns CDR1 MNHEY and CDR2 SVGAGI. V shed 5 bases, J shed 4 bases, and the junction held 6 bases outside the gene matches. The CDR3 bases are TGTGCCAGCAGTCCAATAGACAGGGGCACTGAAGCTTTCTTT. Translated: CASSPIDRGTEAFF.

The rearrangement links TRBV25-1 to TRBJ1-2, with TRBD1 as a possible D gene (6 bases). Per the germline V gene, CDR1 is MGHDK and CDR2 is SYGVNS. The germline V and J ends were trimmed by 2 bases and 4 bases, with 11 bases remaining between them. The CDR3 loop spans 14 amino acids. CDR3 loop: CASSEQGWLYGYTF. CDR3 coding DNA: TGTGCCAGCAGTGAACAGGGGTGGCTCTATGGCTACACCTTC.

This clone appeared a few times. The V call is TRBV5-6, the J call TRBJ2-7; 12 positions match TRBD2. The CDR3 covers 17 residues. Germline CDR1 and CDR2: SGHDT and YYEEEE. With 0 bases clipped from V and 1 base from J, the junction kept 5 bases outside the gene matches. The CDR3 DNA reads TGTGCCAGCAGCTTGGGCAGACTAGCGGGAGTTTCCTACGAGCAGTACTTC. Amino acids: CASSLGRLAGVSYEQYF.

The chain joins TRBV4-3 to TRBJ1-5; 9 bases match TRBD1. The ends lost 5 bases at V and 7 bases at J; junction bases unmatched: 6. Germline assignment: CDR1 LGHNA and CDR2 YSLEER. This CDR3 has 14 residues. The CDR3, as DNA: TGCGCCAGCAGCGCGGGGACAGGGTTACAGCCCCAGCATTTT. Translation gives CASSAGTGLQPQHF.

The gene calls are TRBV5-1 and TRBJ2-7; 9 bases map to TRBD1. V was pared by 4 bases and J by 0 bases, with 8 bases of the junction left unmatched. CDR3 length: 16 amino acids. Germline assignment: CDR1 SGHRS and CDR2 YFSETQ. CDR3 in DNA: TGCGCCAGCAGCCTTCCGGGACAGGGTTCCTCCTACGAGCAGTACTTC. Its translation is CASSLPGQGSSYEQYF.

This chain joins TRBV5-4 and TRBJ2-5; 7 nucleotides line up with TRBD1. V gave up 2 bases and J gave up 1 base; unmatched junction bases: 2. Looked up from germline, CDR1 is SGHNT and CDR2 is YYREEE (reference sequence). The CDR3 consists of 14 residues. The DNA of the CDR3 is TGTGCCAGCAGCTTTGGACAGGCCCAAGAGACCCAGTACTTC. This codes for CASSFGQAQETQYF. Drawing the rest from reference TRBV5-4 and TRBJ2-5, the complete variable domain is ETGVTQSPTHLIKTRGQQVTLRCSSQSGHNTVSWYQQALGQGPQFIFQYYREEENGRGNFPPRFSGLQFPNYSSELNVNALELDDSALYLCASSFGQAQETQYFGPGTRLLVL.

The chain has TRBV5-6 and TRBJ1-2, with a weak D call TRBD1 (6 bases). CDR1 SGHDT and CDR2 YYEEEE come from the germline V gene. The CDR3 sequence is 14 residues long. V was clipped by 0 bases and J by 4 bases, with 10 bases between them. The CDR3 coding sequence is TGTGCCAGCAGCTTGGAGTGGGGGCCCTATGGCTACACCTTC. Translating gives CASSLEWGPYGYTF.

The chain joins TRBV7-2 to TRBJ2-5, with a weak D call TRBD2 (5 bases). The length of the CDR3 is 15 residues. In germline, CDR1 is SGHTA, CDR2 FQGNSA. The ends were cut back, 5 bases at V and 2 bases at J, with 15 bases in the middle. CDR3 amino acids: CASSPRLGEQETQYF. CDR3 sequence (DNA): TGTGCCAGCAGCCCCAGGTTGGGAGAACAAGAGACCCAGTACTTC.

The genes are TRBV6-5 and TRBJ2-1; TRBD2 matches at 9 bases. The V segment lost 4 bases and the J segment 6 bases; nucleotides outside the gene matches: 7. The CDR3 is made up of 15 amino acids. CDR1 MNHEY and CDR2 SVGAGI come from the germline V gene. For the CDR3, the DNA is TGTGCCAGCAGTTTATTTGCGGGAGGGTCCAATGAGCAGTTCTTC. It is translated as CASSLFAGGSNEQFF.